This is a list of T cell receptor beta chains from one sample in a study of vaccination and CD4 T cells after COVID-19. TCRdb recomputed calls from the PCR reads with MiXCR, one row per CDR3 protein. The sample yields approximately 15,000 distinct CDR3 sequences, approximately 31% seen once. The antigens these receptors bind are not known. The sequencing sample was made of cultured CD4+ T cells from blood. The receptor set was obtained from a human donor with COVID-19. Each CDR3 is given with its conserved first and last residue. D genes are given only for firm matches. The listing skips clone size in some rows; elsewhere it reads once, few, many or a size class.

clone_size: NA; j_call: TRBJ2-7; d_call: TRBD2; cdr3_length: 17; v_call: TRBV2; cdr3_nt: TGTGCCAGCAGTGAAAAGGGCGGGGGGCTTTCTCGGCACGAGCAGTACTTC; cdr3_aa: CASSEKGGGLSRHEQYF
clone_size: few; j_call: TRBJ2-7; d_call: NA; cdr3_length: 15; v_call: TRBV7-2; cdr3_nt: TGTGCCAGCAGCCCAAGCCCGACAGTGACCTACGAGCAGTACTTC; cdr3_aa: CASSPSPTVTYEQYF
clone_size: few; j_call: TRBJ2-5; d_call: TRBD2; cdr3_length: 16; v_call: TRBV6-1; cdr3_nt: TGTGCCAGCCGAGGTAGCGGGGGGGCGATAATTGAGACCCAGTACTTC; cdr3_aa: CASRGSGGAIIETQYF
clone_size: NA; j_call: TRBJ2-3; d_call: NA; cdr3_length: 13; v_call: TRBV27; cdr3_nt: TGTGCCAGCAGTACCGCGAGCACAGATACGCAGTATTTT; cdr3_aa: CASSTASTDTQYF
clone_size: few; j_call: TRBJ2-3; d_call: TRBD1; cdr3_length: 15; v_call: TRBV9; cdr3_nt: TGTGCCAGCAGCCTTCGACAGGGGGCGGGTGATACGCAGTATTTT; cdr3_aa: CASSLRQGAGDTQYF
clone_size: NA; j_call: TRBJ1-1; d_call: NA; cdr3_length: 13; v_call: TRBV11-3; cdr3_nt: TGTGCCAGCAGCTTAGAGTCCTACACTGAAGCTTTCTTT; cdr3_aa: CASSLESYTEAFF
clone_size: NA; j_call: TRBJ1-4; d_call: TRBD1; cdr3_length: 17; v_call: TRBV6-5; cdr3_nt: TGTGCCAGCAGTTACTCCGGACAGGGTGGAACTAATGAAAAACTGTTTTTT; cdr3_aa: CASSYSGQGGTNEKLFF
clone_size: NA; j_call: TRBJ2-3; d_call: NA; cdr3_length: 16; v_call: TRBV11-3; cdr3_nt: TGTGCCAGCAGCCACCGCAGGAAAACTAGCACAGATACGCAGTATTTT; cdr3_aa: CASSHRRKTSTDTQYF
clone_size: NA; j_call: TRBJ2-5; d_call: TRBD1; cdr3_length: 15; v_call: TRBV7-9; cdr3_nt: TGTGCCAGCAGCCGGCCCGGGACAGTCGAAGAGACCCAGTACTTC; cdr3_aa: CASSRPGTVEETQYF
clone_size: few; j_call: TRBJ2-2; d_call: TRBD1; cdr3_length: 14; v_call: TRBV11-3; cdr3_nt: TGTGCCAGCAGCTCTCGGACAGGGCACGGGGAGCTGTTTTTT; cdr3_aa: CASSSRTGHGELFF
clone_size: once; j_call: TRBJ2-5; d_call: TRBD2; cdr3_length: 14; v_call: TRBV2; cdr3_nt: TGTGCCAGCATGGCGGGGGGGTACCAAGAGACCCAGTACTTC; cdr3_aa: CASMAGGYQETQYF
clone_size: few; j_call: TRBJ2-3; d_call: NA; cdr3_length: 12; v_call: TRBV29-1; cdr3_nt: TGCAGCGTAAGACAGTACACAGATACGCAGTATTTT; cdr3_aa: CSVRQYTDTQYF
clone_size: NA; j_call: TRBJ1-1; d_call: NA; cdr3_length: 13; v_call: TRBV27; cdr3_nt: TGTGCCAGCACCTCAAGGGGAAACACTGAAGCTTTCTTT; cdr3_aa: CASTSRGNTEAFF
clone_size: NA; j_call: TRBJ2-7; d_call: TRBD1; cdr3_length: 14; v_call: TRBV30; cdr3_nt: TGTGCCTGGAGATCCGACAGGGGTCTTTCCGAGCAGTACTTC; cdr3_aa: CAWRSDRGLSEQYF
clone_size: NA; j_call: TRBJ1-2; d_call: NA; cdr3_length: 17; v_call: TRBV7-9; cdr3_nt: TGTGCCAGCAGTCCCGGGCTGGCAGCCTCCGTGGGCTATGGCTACACCTTC; cdr3_aa: CASSPGLAASVGYGYTF
clone_size: few; j_call: TRBJ1-5; d_call: NA; cdr3_length: 13; v_call: TRBV6-1; cdr3_nt: TGTGCCAGCAGTGAAGCGCCCAGTCAGCCCCAGCATTTT; cdr3_aa: CASSEAPSQPQHF
clone_size: few; j_call: TRBJ1-5; d_call: NA; cdr3_length: 16; v_call: TRBV20-1; cdr3_nt: TGCAGTGCTAGCCTCCGAAGTCGGTTTAGCAATCAGCCCCAGCATTTT; cdr3_aa: CSASLRSRFSNQPQHF
clone_size: few; j_call: TRBJ1-5; d_call: NA; cdr3_length: 15; v_call: TRBV4-3; cdr3_nt: TGCGCCAGCGGCGCACGATTTGATAGCAATCAGCCCCAGCATTTT; cdr3_aa: CASGARFDSNQPQHF
clone_size: few; j_call: TRBJ1-1; d_call: NA; cdr3_length: 14; v_call: TRBV7-2; cdr3_nt: TGTGCCAGCAGCTTAGCGAGGATAGACACTGAAGCTTTCTTT; cdr3_aa: CASSLARIDTEAFF
clone_size: few; j_call: TRBJ1-6; d_call: NA; cdr3_length: 14; v_call: TRBV28; cdr3_nt: TGTGCCAGCAGTTCTGGGGGAGATAATTCACCCCTCCACTTT; cdr3_aa: CASSSGGDNSPLHF
clone_size: NA; j_call: TRBJ2-3; d_call: TRBD2; cdr3_length: 15; v_call: TRBV20-1; cdr3_nt: TGCAGTGCTAGAGAGTCTAGCGGGGTAACAGATACGCAGTATTTT; cdr3_aa: CSARESSGVTDTQYF
clone_size: few; j_call: TRBJ2-7; d_call: TRBD1; cdr3_length: 14; v_call: TRBV5-1; cdr3_nt: TGCGCCAGCAGCTTGCCCGGACAGGTAAGCGAGCAGTACTTC; cdr3_aa: CASSLPGQVSEQYF
clone_size: NA; j_call: TRBJ2-3; d_call: NA; cdr3_length: 13; v_call: TRBV4-1; cdr3_nt: TGCGCCAGCAGCCAAGGTCTCTTGGATACGCAGTATTTT; cdr3_aa: CASSQGLLDTQYF
clone_size: few; j_call: TRBJ2-2; d_call: NA; cdr3_length: 14; v_call: TRBV7-2; cdr3_nt: TGTGCCAGCAGCCGAGCTGCGAACACCGGGGAGCTGTTTTTT; cdr3_aa: CASSRAANTGELFF
clone_size: few; j_call: TRBJ1-2; d_call: TRBD1; cdr3_length: 14; v_call: TRBV7-2; cdr3_nt: TGTGCCAGCTACGGACAGGGAGAAATCTATGGCTACACCTTC; cdr3_aa: CASYGQGEIYGYTF
clone_size: NA; j_call: TRBJ2-5; d_call: NA; cdr3_length: 14; v_call: TRBV6-1; cdr3_nt: TGTGCCACCCGGGGGGACCAGGGGAGGGAGACCCAGTACTTC; cdr3_aa: CATRGDQGRETQYF
clone_size: NA; j_call: TRBJ2-5; d_call: TRBD2; cdr3_length: 15; v_call: TRBV15; cdr3_nt: TGTGCCACCAGCAGATCCCGGGAGGCACAAGAGACCCAGTACTTC; cdr3_aa: CATSRSREAQETQYF
clone_size: NA; j_call: TRBJ1-2; d_call: TRBD1; cdr3_length: 15; v_call: TRBV12-3/TRBV12-4; cdr3_nt: TGTGCCAGCAGCTCCCGATCGGACAGGCGCTATGGCTACACCTTC; cdr3_aa: CASSSRSDRRYGYTF
clone_size: few; j_call: TRBJ2-4; d_call: NA; cdr3_length: 14; v_call: TRBV20-1; cdr3_nt: TGCAGTGCTAGAGGGGCTGTAGCCAAAAACATTCAGTACTTC; cdr3_aa: CSARGAVAKNIQYF
clone_size: NA; j_call: TRBJ1-2; d_call: TRBD1; cdr3_length: 14; v_call: TRBV5-1; cdr3_nt: TGCGCCAGCAGCCGGGACAGCGGGGACTATGGCTACACCTTC; cdr3_aa: CASSRDSGDYGYTF
clone_size: NA; j_call: TRBJ2-5; d_call: TRBD1; cdr3_length: 16; v_call: TRBV19; cdr3_nt: TGTGCCAGTAGTATCGGGACAGGGGTGGGAGAAGAGACCCAGTACTTC; cdr3_aa: CASSIGTGVGEETQYF
clone_size: NA; j_call: TRBJ2-3; d_call: TRBD2; cdr3_length: 17; v_call: TRBV6-2/TRBV6-3; cdr3_nt: TGTGCCAGCAGTTACCGGGCGGGGGGGCCGGTGGCGGATACGCAGTATTTT; cdr3_aa: CASSYRAGGPVADTQYF
clone_size: NA; j_call: TRBJ2-3; d_call: NA; cdr3_length: 14; v_call: TRBV5-1; cdr3_nt: TGCGCCAGCAGCGGGACCTTACCCACAGATACGCAGTATTTT; cdr3_aa: CASSGTLPTDTQYF
clone_size: NA; j_call: TRBJ1-5; d_call: NA; cdr3_length: 11; v_call: TRBV20-1; cdr3_nt: TGCAGTGCTAGACAGGGTCAGCCCCAGCATTTT; cdr3_aa: CSARQGQPQHF
clone_size: NA; j_call: TRBJ2-6; d_call: TRBD1; cdr3_length: 16; v_call: TRBV24-1; cdr3_nt: TGTGCCACCAGCGGGACAGGGGGCACCGGGGCCAACGTCCTGACTTTC; cdr3_aa: CATSGTGGTGANVLTF
clone_size: NA; j_call: TRBJ2-3; d_call: NA; cdr3_length: 15; v_call: TRBV11-2; cdr3_nt: TGTGCCAGCAGCACTACGGGACGGAGCACAGATACGCAGTATTTT; cdr3_aa: CASSTTGRSTDTQYF
clone_size: NA; j_call: TRBJ1-3; d_call: TRBD1; cdr3_length: 14; v_call: TRBV5-1; cdr3_nt: TGCGCCAGCAGCTCGACAGGGTCCGGAAACACCATATATTTT; cdr3_aa: CASSSTGSGNTIYF
clone_size: few; j_call: TRBJ1-6; d_call: NA; cdr3_length: 12; v_call: TRBV5-8; cdr3_nt: TGTGCCGTGAAGAGGAAAAATTCACCCCTCCACTTT; cdr3_aa: CAVKRKNSPLHF
clone_size: few; j_call: TRBJ2-5; d_call: NA; cdr3_length: 13; v_call: TRBV5-6; cdr3_nt: TGTGCCAGCAGCCCGACCACGCAAGAGACCCAGTACTTC; cdr3_aa: CASSPTTQETQYF
clone_size: few; j_call: TRBJ2-6; d_call: NA; cdr3_length: 16; v_call: TRBV20-1; cdr3_nt: TGCAGTGCTAGACGGACTGCTGAGACTGGGGCCAACGTCCTGACTTTC; cdr3_aa: CSARRTAETGANVLTF
clone_size: few; j_call: TRBJ1-2; d_call: TRBD1; cdr3_length: 13; v_call: TRBV6-1; cdr3_nt: TGTGCCAGCAGACCCCGGGACAGGGTCTCCTACACCTTC; cdr3_aa: CASRPRDRVSYTF
clone_size: few; j_call: TRBJ2-1; d_call: NA; cdr3_length: 15; v_call: TRBV15; cdr3_nt: TGTGCCACCAGCAGCAGCGTTCGCTCCTACAATGAGCAGTTCTTC; cdr3_aa: CATSSSVRSYNEQFF
clone_size: NA; j_call: TRBJ2-2; d_call: TRBD1; cdr3_length: 16; v_call: TRBV20-1; cdr3_nt: TGCAGTGCTAGGATCGGGACAGGCTACAACACCGGGGAGCTGTTTTTT; cdr3_aa: CSARIGTGYNTGELFF
clone_size: few; j_call: TRBJ2-7; d_call: TRBD2; cdr3_length: 16; v_call: TRBV20-1; cdr3_nt: TGCAGTGCTAGACCACAAGCGGGGAGCCCCTCCTACGAGCAGTACTTC; cdr3_aa: CSARPQAGSPSYEQYF